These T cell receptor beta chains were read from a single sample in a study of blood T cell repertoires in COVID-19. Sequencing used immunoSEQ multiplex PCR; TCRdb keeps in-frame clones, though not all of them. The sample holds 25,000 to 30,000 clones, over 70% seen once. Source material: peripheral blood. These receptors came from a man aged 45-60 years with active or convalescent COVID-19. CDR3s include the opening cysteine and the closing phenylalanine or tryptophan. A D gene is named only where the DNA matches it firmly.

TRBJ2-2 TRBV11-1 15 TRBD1 CASSFGTGGTGELFF
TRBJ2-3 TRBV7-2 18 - CASSLSFGLLSIGDTQYF
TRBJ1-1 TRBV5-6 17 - CASSLTTGGKEGTEAFF
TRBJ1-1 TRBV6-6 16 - CASQMGGQGLKTEAFF
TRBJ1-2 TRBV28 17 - CASSSPNHRRANYGYTF
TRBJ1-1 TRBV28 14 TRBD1 CASRDPGQDTEAFF
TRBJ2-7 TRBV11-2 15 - CASSLSGGLLYEQYF
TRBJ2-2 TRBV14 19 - CASSQKGGGPSYVSGELFF
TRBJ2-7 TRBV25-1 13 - CASNVGDSYEQYF
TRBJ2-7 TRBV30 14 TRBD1 CAWRDRDYILEQYF
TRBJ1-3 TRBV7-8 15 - CASSLPAGTGNTIYF
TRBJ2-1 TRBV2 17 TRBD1 CASSEGTGFRNYNEQFF
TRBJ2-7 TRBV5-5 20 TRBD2 CASSSLLLSTSGRLTYEQYF
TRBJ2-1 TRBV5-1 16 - CASSWGQGGSYNEQFF
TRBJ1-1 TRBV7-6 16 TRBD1 CASSLGTGTVNTEAFF
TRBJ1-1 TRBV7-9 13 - CASSHSGNPEAFF
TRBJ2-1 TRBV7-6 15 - CASSFQRSSHNEQFF
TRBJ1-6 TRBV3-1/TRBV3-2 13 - CASSQVNGSPLHF
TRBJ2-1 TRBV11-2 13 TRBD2 CASSLEGSGQQFF
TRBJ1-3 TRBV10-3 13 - CAISLQVGNTIYF
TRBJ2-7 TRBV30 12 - CAWRDSRNEQYF
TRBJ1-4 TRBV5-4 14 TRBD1 CASSFGQGDEKLFF
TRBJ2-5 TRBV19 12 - CATTEKGETQYF
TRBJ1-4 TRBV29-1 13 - CSVGRDLNEKLFF
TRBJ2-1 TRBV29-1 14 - CSVVAGLLVNEQFF
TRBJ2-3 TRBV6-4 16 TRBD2 CASSESSGGSTDTQYF
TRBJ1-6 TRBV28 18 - CASIHLGGGSGYNSPLHF
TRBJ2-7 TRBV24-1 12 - CATPNRVYEQYF
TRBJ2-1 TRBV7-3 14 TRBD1 CASSLGQANNEQFF
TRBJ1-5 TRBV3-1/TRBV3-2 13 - CASSPTGNQPQHF
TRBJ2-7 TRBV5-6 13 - CASSLGHPNEQYF
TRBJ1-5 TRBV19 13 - CASRSSTVQPQHF
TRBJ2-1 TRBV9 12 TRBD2 CASSFGGNEQFF
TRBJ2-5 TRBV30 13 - CAWSRGSEETQYF
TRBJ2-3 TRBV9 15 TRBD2 CASNELAGGEGTQYF
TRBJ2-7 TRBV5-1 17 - CASSFFVIRESSYEQYF
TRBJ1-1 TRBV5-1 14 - CASSLSRENTEAFF
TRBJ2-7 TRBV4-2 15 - CASSQAPGIGYEQYF
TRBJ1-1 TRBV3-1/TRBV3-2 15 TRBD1 CASSQTGTGNTEAFF
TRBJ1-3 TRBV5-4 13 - CASSFYGGNTIYF
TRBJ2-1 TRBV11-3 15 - CASSLDRLVDNEQFF
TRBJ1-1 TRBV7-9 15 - CASSWMGGRDTEAFF
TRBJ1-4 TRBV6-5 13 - CASSWETNEKLFF
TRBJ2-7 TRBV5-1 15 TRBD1 CASSLGGTGAYEQYF
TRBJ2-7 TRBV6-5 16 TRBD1 CASSFGTGNPYYEQYF
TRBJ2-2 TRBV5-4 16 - CASSRFASPNTGELFF
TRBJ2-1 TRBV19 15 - CASTPGYSSYNEQFF
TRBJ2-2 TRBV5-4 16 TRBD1 CASSHGTGVNTGELFF
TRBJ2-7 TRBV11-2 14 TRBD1 CASRGTGPGGEQYF
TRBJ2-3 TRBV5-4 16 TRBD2 CASSSGLAGRTDTQYF
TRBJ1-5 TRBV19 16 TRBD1 CASSLQGGRSNQPQHF
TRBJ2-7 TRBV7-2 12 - CASSLNTYEQYF
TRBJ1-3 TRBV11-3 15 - CASSLGAFAGNTIYF
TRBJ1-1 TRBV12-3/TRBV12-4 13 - CASREQGYTEAFF